The clone carrying this T cell receptor beta chain was picked up a small number of times. The antigen is not known. The data derive from a study of identical twins. TCRdb fed the 5' RACE reads into MiXCR, producing one record per CDR3 protein. Among hundreds of thousands of distinct CDR3 sequences, approximately 13% were seen once, and the ten largest hold around 1.6%. Whole-study findings and limits: Researchers caution that invariant MAIT and iNKT cells could partly confound zero-insertion analyses. Conclusions were based on cross-sectional statistical analysis, without following the same donors. Out-of-frame TCR alpha sharing in monozygotic twins exceeded recombination model predictions.

Germline CDR1 and CDR2: SGHAT and FQNNGV. This CDR3 is built from 15 residues. With 8 bases removed from V and 4 bases from J, the gap between germline ends came to 20 bases. Another study also made use of these data, one on yellow fever vaccine responses in identical twins.

The clonotype originates from a woman under 30 in good health. V is TRBV11-2 and J is TRBJ1-1, with a possible D match to TRBD1 (5 bases). Material for sequencing was PBMCs. CDR3 bases: TGTGCCAGCGGGGGAGGGGCTAATCGGGGCACTGAAGCTTTCTTT. Protein: CASGGGANRGTEAFF.